A selection of T cell receptor beta chains follows, all from one sample in a study of blood T cell repertoires in COVID-19. This table comes from immunoSEQ multiplex PCR, and its TCRdb copy is limited to in-frame clones, with some not included. The profile shows about 230,000 clones, approximately 80% of them singletons. Source material: peripheral blood. The source of these receptors is a woman aged 40 to 50 who had recovered from COVID-19. CDR3s include the opening cysteine and the closing phenylalanine or tryptophan. Each record gives: V gene, D gene, clone size, J gene, CDR3 DNA, CDR3 protein. D genes are given only for firm matches. A clone size is listed for some rows: how often the clone was seen (once, few, many), or a class if it is expanded.

V gene: TRBV2
D gene: TRBD2
clone size: NA
J gene: TRBJ2-7
CDR3 DNA: TGTGCCAGCAGTCTGCTAGCGGGGACACCTGGAGAGCAGTACTTC
CDR3 protein: CASSLLAGTPGEQYF

V gene: TRBV12-3/TRBV12-4
D gene: NA
clone size: NA
J gene: TRBJ1-1
CDR3 DNA: TGTGCCAGCACTAGGGGGTCCGAAGCTTTCTTT
CDR3 protein: CASTRGSEAFF

V gene: TRBV28
D gene: TRBD1
clone size: once
J gene: TRBJ1-2
CDR3 DNA: TGTGCCAGCAGGGGAACAGGGGGCTATCGTGGCTACACCTTC
CDR3 protein: CASRGTGGYRGYTF

V gene: TRBV30
D gene: TRBD2
clone size: NA
J gene: TRBJ2-1
CDR3 DNA: TGTGCCTGGAGAGATAGCGGGGGGCGGTACAATGAGCAGTTCTTC
CDR3 protein: CAWRDSGGRYNEQFF

V gene: TRBV7-9
D gene: TRBD2
clone size: many
J gene: TRBJ2-7
CDR3 DNA: TGTGCCAGCAGCCCAGGACTAGGGTACGAGCAGTACTTC
CDR3 protein: CASSPGLGYEQYF

V gene: TRBV28
D gene: TRBD1
clone size: NA
J gene: TRBJ1-1
CDR3 DNA: TGTGCCAGCAGTCCCCAGACAGGGGCGACTGAAGCTTTCTTT
CDR3 protein: CASSPQTGATEAFF

V gene: TRBV10-3
D gene: NA
clone size: NA
J gene: TRBJ2-1
CDR3 DNA: TGTGCCATCAGTGAGTGGGTGGGCGGGCATTACAATGAGCAGTTCTTC
CDR3 protein: CAISEWVGGHYNEQFF

V gene: TRBV5-1
D gene: TRBD1
clone size: NA
J gene: TRBJ1-2
CDR3 DNA: TGCGCCAGCAGCTTGAAGGGACAGGGGGCCCTTAACTATGGCTACACCTTC
CDR3 protein: CASSLKGQGALNYGYTF

V gene: TRBV4-3
D gene: TRBD1
clone size: NA
J gene: TRBJ2-3
CDR3 DNA: TGCGCCAGCAGCCAAACTTACCGACAGGGGGATACGCAGTATTTT
CDR3 protein: CASSQTYRQGDTQYF

V gene: TRBV5-1
D gene: NA
clone size: NA
J gene: TRBJ2-1
CDR3 DNA: TGCGCCAGCAGCCCTAACAGGGTAGCATCCTACAATGAGCAGTTCTTC
CDR3 protein: CASSPNRVASYNEQFF

V gene: TRBV5-1
D gene: TRBD2
clone size: few
J gene: TRBJ2-2
CDR3 DNA: TGCGCCAGCAGCTTGGGACTAGCGGGGGCGAACACCGGGGAGCTGTTTTTT
CDR3 protein: CASSLGLAGANTGELFF

V gene: TRBV9
D gene: TRBD1
clone size: NA
J gene: TRBJ1-1
CDR3 DNA: TGTGCCAGCAGCGTAGAAGCAGGGGGCAGCTCTGAAGCTTTCTTT
CDR3 protein: CASSVEAGGSSEAFF

V gene: TRBV7-2
D gene: NA
clone size: NA
J gene: TRBJ1-5
CDR3 DNA: TGTGCCAGCAGTTCTCAGGGTGGCAATCAGCCCCAGCATTTT
CDR3 protein: CASSSQGGNQPQHF

V gene: TRBV5-6
D gene: NA
clone size: NA
J gene: TRBJ1-2
CDR3 DNA: TGTGCCAGCAGCTTCCGAGGGCGGGACTATGGCTACACCTTC
CDR3 protein: CASSFRGRDYGYTF

V gene: TRBV28
D gene: NA
clone size: NA
J gene: TRBJ1-6
CDR3 DNA: TGTGCCAGCAGTTTTGACTTTGGTTCACCCCTCCACTTT
CDR3 protein: CASSFDFGSPLHF

V gene: TRBV7-2
D gene: TRBD2
clone size: NA
J gene: TRBJ2-1
CDR3 DNA: TGTGCCAGCAGCTACGGGGGGACCAACTACAATGAGCAGTTCTTC
CDR3 protein: CASSYGGTNYNEQFF

V gene: TRBV7-3
D gene: NA
clone size: once
J gene: TRBJ1-1
CDR3 DNA: TGTGCCAGCAGCCTGGGGGCGTCGGCTGAAGCTTTCTTT
CDR3 protein: CASSLGASAEAFF

V gene: TRBV7-2
D gene: NA
clone size: NA
J gene: TRBJ1-6
CDR3 DNA: TGTGCCAGCAGCTTCTTACAGGAAGGGTCACCCCTCCACTTT
CDR3 protein: CASSFLQEGSPLHF

V gene: TRBV18
D gene: NA
clone size: NA
J gene: TRBJ1-1
CDR3 DNA: TGTGCCAGCTCACTGTCAAGCCCCCGCGGGCACACTGAAGCTTTCTTT
CDR3 protein: CASSLSSPRGHTEAFF

V gene: TRBV5-1
D gene: TRBD2
clone size: NA
J gene: TRBJ2-1
CDR3 DNA: TGCGCCAGCCTCGGCTGGGGTCTCTGGCGGGGGGGCCGGGATGAGCAGTTCTTC
CDR3 protein: CASLGWGLWRGGRDEQFF

V gene: TRBV30
D gene: NA
clone size: NA
J gene: TRBJ1-2
CDR3 DNA: TGTGCCTGGAGGGCGGACAGAAACTATGGCTACACCTTC
CDR3 protein: CAWRADRNYGYTF

V gene: TRBV5-1
D gene: TRBD2
clone size: NA
J gene: TRBJ2-4
CDR3 DNA: TGCGCCAGCAGCCCTACCCGGACTAGCGGAAACATTCAGTACTTC
CDR3 protein: CASSPTRTSGNIQYF

V gene: TRBV12-3/TRBV12-4
D gene: NA
clone size: NA
J gene: TRBJ2-1
CDR3 DNA: TGTGCCAGCAGCCCCATACGGGGGAATGAGCAGTTCTTC
CDR3 protein: CASSPIRGNEQFF

V gene: TRBV15
D gene: TRBD1
clone size: NA
J gene: TRBJ2-7
CDR3 DNA: TGTGCCACCAGCAAAGGACAGGGAGGTGACGAGCAGTACTTC
CDR3 protein: CATSKGQGGDEQYF

V gene: TRBV18
D gene: NA
clone size: few
J gene: TRBJ1-5
CDR3 DNA: TGTGCCAGCTCGCAGACAGGAAATAGCAATCAGCCCCAGCATTTT
CDR3 protein: CASSQTGNSNQPQHF

V gene: TRBV14
D gene: NA
clone size: NA
J gene: TRBJ1-2
CDR3 DNA: TGTGCCAGCAGCCAAGAGAGCGGTACAGCCCGGGAAGGCTACACCTTC
CDR3 protein: CASSQESGTAREGYTF